The T cell receptor (beta chain) described here comes from a study of beta chain features in type 1 diabetes. General observations from the study: Patients with Type 1 diabetes showed moderately but significantly shorter TCRB CDR3s in all four CD4+ subsets. A definitive answer on HLA type influencing TCRB rearrangement was not reached here. A greater similarity of naive, central memory and Treg TCRB repertoires was seen among patients than among healthy donors.

The study reverse transcribed the entire isolated RNA, so it sequenced expressed TCRB transcripts. Generated by immunoSEQ multiplex PCR, the TCRdb table keeps only in-frame clones and is missing some. Of approximately 50,000 clones detected, roughly 39% appear once; the ten largest clones hold approximately 1.5%. CDR1 ENHRY and CDR2 SYGVKD come from the germline V gene. The CDR3 loop spans 15 amino acids. Germline trimming cut 7 bases from V and 0 bases from J; bases unmatched to any gene: 8. Markers CD45RO/CCR7/CD25/CD127/CD95/CD27 served to sort CD4+ naive, central memory, regulatory and stem cell-like memory cells. Comments on this clone: Antigen unknown.

The V call is TRBV10-3, the J call TRBJ2-7, with 8 bases fitting TRBD2. The TCR comes from a young man with type 1 diabetes. Sequenced: Tregs from blood. As DNA, the CDR3 is TGTGCCATCACTGAAGCGGGAGACCCCTCCTACGAGCAGTACTTC. Residues: CAITEAGDPSYEQYF.